This T cell receptor beta chain was profiled in a study of blood T cell repertoires in COVID-19. On the study more broadly: Sample material is recorded as cDNA or gDNA derived from T cells, B-cell-depleted T cells, or PBMCs.

Profiled with immunoSEQ multiplex PCR; TCRdb holds only in-frame clones, not every one. Of 190,000 or so clones listed, around nine tenths were seen once; the top ten hold 2.5% to 3%. The CDR3 covers 12 residues. Trimming removed 1 base at V and 7 bases at J, with 8 bases between. The germline V gene has CDR1 SGHRS and CDR2 YFSETQ. The chain links TRBV5-1 to TRBJ1-2, with D perhaps matching TRBD1 (6 bases). The sequenced sample was peripheral blood. This clonotype originated in a man between 40 and 49 years old with active or convalescent COVID-19. CDR3: CASSLSGAGYTF. The CDR3 region has the DNA TGCGCCAGCAGCTTGTCAGGGGCTGGCTACACCTTC.